These 6 T cell receptor beta chains originate from one sample sequenced in a study of CD8 T cells in ankylosing spondylitis. MiXCR, applied by TCRdb to the 5' RACE reads, yields one record per CDR3 protein. The data show about 42,000 distinct CDR3 sequences, with over 3.5% seen just once and about 4% held by the top ten. The sequenced sample consisted of blood, either unsorted or a sorted T cell fraction (not recorded which). The origin of the receptors is a female donor with ankylosing spondylitis or in good health (not recorded which).

This clonotype was seen ten or more times. The chain couples TRBV9 to TRBJ2-3; D is perhaps TRBD1 (5 bases). V was shortened by 3 bases and J by 2 bases, with 7 bases between the two germline ends. This CDR3 region has 13 residues. Per germline, CDR1 SGDLS and CDR2 YYNGEE. CDR3 sequence reads: CASSGQTTDTQYF. The CDR3 DNA follows: TGTGCCAGCAGCGGACAGACCACAGATACGCAGTATTTT.

This clonotype was seen a few times. The chain recombines TRBV9 with TRBJ2-2; D is unresolved. V dropped 7 bases and J dropped 0 bases, with 13 bases sitting between them. CDR3 length: 15 residues. The germline V gene has CDR1 SGDLS and CDR2 YYNGEE. The CDR3 nucleotides are TGTGCCAGCGGCCCCCGGTCCGCGAACACCGGGGAGCTGTTTTTT. It specifies CASGPRSANTGELFF.

At least ten counts were recorded for this clonotype. The chain employs TRBV9 and TRBJ1-2, with no clear D. Germline CDR1 SGDLS, CDR2 YYNGEE. The CDR3 is made up of 14 amino acids. V was shortened by 0 bases and J by 0 bases, with 6 bases between the two germline ends. For the CDR3, the DNA is TGTGCCAGCAGCGTAGCAGGAGCTAACTATGGCTACACCTTC. Translating it yields CASSVAGANYGYTF. The whole variable domain, filled in from reference TRBV9 and TRBJ1-2, reads DSGVTQTPKHLITATGQRVTLRCSPRSGDLSVYWYQQSLDQGLQFLIQYYNGEERAKGNILERFSAQQFPDLHSELNLSSLELGDSALYFCASSVAGANYGYTFGSGTRLTVV.

This clonotype was seen only a few times. The V call is TRBV9, the J call TRBJ2-1; D is ambiguous. The CDR3 runs 13 residues. Germline CDR1 and CDR2: SGDLS and YYNGEE. Trimming pared 0 bases from V and 5 bases from J, leaving 6 bases between. In nucleotides, the CDR3 is TGTGCCAGCAGCGTAGGCAGTAACAATGAGCAGTTCTTC. It encodes CASSVGSNNEQFF.

This clonotype was detected ten times or more. V and J are TRBV9 and TRBJ2-5; the D gene could be TRBD1 or TRBD2 (6 bases each). The CDR3 has 15 amino acids. V lost 0 bases and J lost 4, with 13 bases in between. The V gene's germline CDR1 is SGDLS and CDR2 YYNGEE. The CDR3 region is CASSVGGTKVETQYF. Written as DNA, the CDR3 is TGTGCCAGCAGCGTAGGCGGGACAAAGGTAGAGACCCAGTACTTC. Drawing the rest from reference TRBV9 and TRBJ2-5, the complete variable domain is DSGVTQTPKHLITATGQRVTLRCSPRSGDLSVYWYQQSLDQGLQFLIQYYNGEERAKGNILERFSAQQFPDLHSELNLSSLELGDSALYFCASSVGGTKVETQYFGPGTRLLVL.

This chain connects TRBV9 to TRBJ2-7; 10 bases align to TRBD1. The CDR3 covers 15 residues. CDR1 SGDLS and CDR2 YYNGEE come from the germline V gene. V was clipped by 0 bases and J by 7 bases; unmatched bases: 7. For the CDR3, the DNA is TGTGCCAGCAGCGTAGGGGGGACAGGGGTTGGTGAGCAGTACTTC. Translation: CASSVGGTGVGEQYF. The whole variable domain, remainder taken from reference TRBV9 and TRBJ2-7, is DSGVTQTPKHLITATGQRVTLRCSPRSGDLSVYWYQQSLDQGLQFLIQYYNGEERAKGNILERFSAQQFPDLHSELNLSSLELGDSALYFCASSVGGTGVGEQYFGPGTRLTVT.